This is a list of T cell receptor beta chains from one sample in a study of blood T cell repertoires in COVID-19. Sequencing was performed with immunoSEQ multiplex PCR; in TCRdb, only in-frame clones are kept and a portion is missing. The table lists around 450,000 clones, about 90% of them singletons. The sequenced sample consisted of PBMCs or T cells enriched from blood (not recorded which). Source of these receptors: a woman aged 18-29 years with acute COVID-19. Both conserved end residues are part of each CDR3. A D gene is named only where the DNA matches it firmly. Where a row states a size, it is once, few, many or the class of an expanded clone; other rows omit it.

>15|NA|NA|TRBV27|TRBJ2-7
CASSSRDGSSYEQYF
TGTGCCAGCAGTTCCCGGGACGGGAGCTCCTACGAGCAGTACTTC
>13|NA|NA|TRBV4-1|TRBJ2-2
CASSQEGVGELFF
TGCGCCAGCAGCCAAGAGGGCGTCGGGGAGCTGTTTTTT
>13|NA|NA|TRBV19|TRBJ2-7
CASSPSDSYEQYF
TGTGCCAGTAGTCCCTCGGACAGCTACGAGCAGTACTTC
>14|NA|NA|TRBV28|TRBJ2-2
CASRSGTITGELFF
TGTGCCAGCAGATCCGGGACAATCACCGGGGAGCTGTTTTTT
>15|once|TRBD1|TRBV19|TRBJ1-2
CASSITQGESYGYTF
TGTGCCAGTAGTATAACGCAGGGGGAATCCTATGGCTACACCTTC
>13|NA|NA|TRBV7-8|TRBJ1-2
CASSSWEDYGYTF
TGTGCCAGCAGCTCCTGGGAGGACTATGGCTACACCTTC
>16|NA|NA|TRBV30|TRBJ2-7
CAWKLYRDTLSYEQYF
TGTGCCTGGAAACTCTACCGGGACACCCTTTCCTACGAGCAGTACTTC
>14|NA|TRBD2|TRBV6-4|TRBJ2-1
CASSDSSGGVEQFF
TGTGCCAGCAGTGACTCATCGGGAGGGGTAGAGCAGTTCTTC
>14|NA|NA|TRBV24-1|TRBJ2-1
CATSDLRGSNEQFF
TGTGCCACCAGTGATTTGCGAGGTAGTAATGAGCAGTTCTTC
>16|NA|TRBD2|TRBV7-2|TRBJ2-1
CASSLVKAGGFNEQFF
TGTGCCAGCAGCTTAGTAAAAGCGGGAGGGTTTAATGAGCAGTTCTTC
>15|NA|NA|TRBV4-1|TRBJ2-1
CASSRWTGPGGEQFF
TGCGCCAGCAGCCGATGGACAGGGCCGGGGGGTGAGCAGTTCTTC
>14|NA|TRBD1|TRBV2|TRBJ2-2
CASSETGGTGELFF
TGTGCCAGCAGTGAGACAGGGGGGACCGGGGAGCTGTTTTTT
>12|NA|NA|TRBV19|TRBJ1-5
CASNQGNQPQHF
TGTGCCAGTAATCAGGGGAATCAGCCCCAGCATTTT
>14|NA|TRBD1|TRBV6-8|TRBJ2-1
CASRGRDRGNEQFF
TGTGCCAGCAGGGGACGGGACAGGGGCAATGAGCAGTTCTTC
>14|few|NA|TRBV5-6|TRBJ1-3
CASSPGLEGNTIYF
TGTGCCAGCAGCCCGGGTTTGGAGGGAAACACCATATATTTT
>14|NA|TRBD2|TRBV7-2|TRBJ2-5
CASSLKRGQETQYF
TGTGCCAGCAGCTTAAAGCGGGGGCAAGAGACCCAGTACTTC
>15|NA|TRBD2|TRBV7-9|TRBJ2-1
CASSSRLASYNEQFF
TGTGCCAGCAGCTCCCGACTAGCGTCCTACAATGAGCAGTTCTTC
>13|NA|NA|TRBV12-3/TRBV12-4|TRBJ1-2
CATKDRSSYGYTF
TGTGCCACCAAAGACAGGTCTAGCTATGGCTACACCTTC
>16|NA|NA|TRBV4-1|TRBJ2-7
CASSQVVRTPTYEQYF
TGCGCCAGCAGCCAAGTTGTGAGGACACCTACCTACGAGCAGTACTTC
>14|NA|TRBD2|TRBV30|TRBJ2-3
CAWSAGLGRDTQYF
TGTGCCTGGAGTGCCGGACTAGGCAGAGATACGCAGTATTTT
>16|NA|NA|TRBV11-2|TRBJ2-1
CASTVGRGASYNEQFF
TGTGCCAGCACCGTAGGTCGAGGAGCATCCTACAATGAGCAGTTCTTC
>14|NA|NA|TRBV7-9|TRBJ1-1
CASSIGGENTEAFF
TGTGCCAGCAGTATAGGGGGAGAGAACACTGAAGCTTTCTTT
>21|NA|NA|TRBV19|TRBJ1-2
CASSIMMPGRDITRTNYGYTF
TGTGCCAGTAGTATAATGATGCCGGGACGGGACATAACACGGACAAACTATGGCTACACCTTC
>14|NA|NA|TRBV19|TRBJ2-7
CASSFRDNLYEQYF
TGTGCCAGTAGTTTCCGGGACAACCTCTACGAGCAGTACTTC
>14|NA|NA|TRBV25-1|TRBJ1-1
CASRPGSKYTEAFF
TGTGCCAGCCGACCCGGGTCGAAGTACACTGAAGCTTTCTTT
>14|NA|NA|TRBV28|TRBJ2-3
CASRQADGTDTQYF
TGTGCCAGCAGGCAGGCAGATGGCACAGATACGCAGTATTTT
>15|NA|NA|TRBV7-3|TRBJ2-2
CASSLSPGDTGELFF
TGTGCCAGCAGCCTATCACCAGGGGACACCGGGGAGCTGTTTTTT
>13|NA|TRBD1|TRBV19|TRBJ1-2
CASKGQDLYGYTF
TGTGCCAGTAAGGGACAGGACCTCTATGGCTACACCTTC
>14|NA|NA|TRBV5-1|TRBJ2-1
CASSLAQLYNEQFF
TGCGCCAGCAGCTTGGCGCAACTATACAATGAGCAGTTCTTC
>15|NA|TRBD1|TRBV10-2|TRBJ1-5
CASSPRQGRNQPQHF
TGCGCCAGCAGTCCCAGACAGGGTAGAAATCAGCCCCAGCATTTT
>14|NA|NA|TRBV5-8|TRBJ2-7
CASNSPGVWREQYF
TGTGCCAGCAACTCACCGGGTGTTTGGCGAGAGCAGTACTTC
>13|NA|NA|TRBV30|TRBJ2-2
CAWSVGGLGELFF
TGTGCCTGGAGTGTGGGGGGGCTCGGGGAGCTGTTTTTT
>12|NA|NA|TRBV5-4|TRBJ1-1
CASSLGHTEAFF
TGTGCCAGCAGCTTGGGGCACACTGAAGCTTTCTTT
>14|once|TRBD2|TRBV10-3|TRBJ2-3
CAISAGLAGVTQYF
TGTGCCATCAGTGCTGGGCTAGCGGGAGTCACGCAGTATTTT
>15|few|TRBD1|TRBV11-2|TRBJ1-4
CASSLGDRDNEKLFF
TGTGCCAGCAGCTTGGGAGACAGGGACAATGAAAAACTGTTTTTT
>15|NA|NA|TRBV6-5|TRBJ1-5
CASKGGPYSNQPQHF
TGTGCCAGCAAGGGGGGGCCTTATAGCAATCAGCCCCAGCATTTT
>17|NA|NA|TRBV27|TRBJ2-1
CASSRITVASMDNEQFF
TGTGCCAGCAGTCGCATTACTGTAGCGAGTATGGACAATGAGCAGTTCTTC
>12|NA|NA|TRBV28|TRBJ1-1
CASSAEGTEAFF
TGTGCCAGCAGTGCCGAGGGTACTGAAGCTTTCTTT
>14|NA|TRBD1|TRBV2|TRBJ1-2
CASRAGGGIYGYTF
TGTGCCAGCAGGGCAGGGGGCGGAATCTATGGCTACACCTTC
>14|NA|TRBD1|TRBV10-2|TRBJ1-1
CASRETGGSDEAFF
TGCGCCAGCAGGGAGACAGGGGGTTCGGATGAAGCTTTCTTT
>13|NA|NA|TRBV12-5|TRBJ1-2
CASGFRVNYGYTF
TGTGCTAGTGGTTTCAGGGTAAACTATGGCTACACCTTC
>14|NA|NA|TRBV6-4|TRBJ1-1
CASTHRDVNTEAFF
TGTGCCAGCACCCACAGGGATGTGAACACTGAAGCTTTCTTT
>16|NA|TRBD1|TRBV6-6|TRBJ2-7
CASSLDRGLFSDEQYF
TGTGCCAGCAGTCTGGACAGGGGGCTTTTCTCGGACGAGCAGTACTTC
>8|NA|NA|TRBV30|TRBJ2-5
CAWNRVHF
TGTGCCTGGAACAGGGTCCACTTC
>15|once|NA|TRBV30|TRBJ2-1
CAWSPPGILVNEQFF
TGTGCCTGGAGTCCGCCGGGAATCTTGGTCAATGAGCAGTTCTTC